The sequence of this T cell receptor (beta chain) was determined in a study of blood T cell repertoires in COVID-19. The wider study: Sources were T cells, B-cell-depleted T cells, or PBMCs; the material itself was cDNA or gDNA.

V trimming: 0 bases; J trimming: 6 bases; junction bases outside the gene matches: 5. This CDR3 contains 15 residues. Germline values: CDR1 MNHEY, CDR2 SVGAGI. Authors' data handling: How many nucleated cells were present was estimated from reference gene primer amplification. The protocol was immunoSEQ multiplex PCR, while the TCRdb copy is restricted to in-frame clones and leaves out a portion. The D gene and trimming were derived from the DNA, and the V and J assignments and clone size from that table. The sample holds around 160,000 clones, more than 85% seen once. This TCR was sampled from a man between 18 and 29 years old with acute or convalescent COVID-19. The chain recombines TRBV6-5 with TRBJ1-2, with 9 bases that match TRBD1. The source material was peripheral blood. CDR3 nucleotides: TGTGCCAGCAGTTACTCCCAACAGGGGGCAAATGGCTACACCTTC. Translated: CASSYSQQGANGYTF.